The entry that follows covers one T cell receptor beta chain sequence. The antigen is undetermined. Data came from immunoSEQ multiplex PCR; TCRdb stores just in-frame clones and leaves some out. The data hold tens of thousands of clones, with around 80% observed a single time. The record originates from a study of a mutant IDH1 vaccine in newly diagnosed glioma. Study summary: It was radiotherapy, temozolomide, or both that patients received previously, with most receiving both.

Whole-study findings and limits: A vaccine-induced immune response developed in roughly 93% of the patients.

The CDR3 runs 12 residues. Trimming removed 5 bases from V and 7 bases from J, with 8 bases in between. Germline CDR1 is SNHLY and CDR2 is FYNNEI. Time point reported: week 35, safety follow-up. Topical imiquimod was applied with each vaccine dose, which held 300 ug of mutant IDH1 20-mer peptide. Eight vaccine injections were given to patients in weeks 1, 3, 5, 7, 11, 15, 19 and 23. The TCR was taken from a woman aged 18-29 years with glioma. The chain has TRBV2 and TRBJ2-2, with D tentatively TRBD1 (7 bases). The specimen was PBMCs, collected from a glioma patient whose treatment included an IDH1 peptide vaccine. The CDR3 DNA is TGTGCCAGCAGTCAGGGGGGCGGGGAGCTGTTTTTT. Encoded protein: CASSQGGGELFF. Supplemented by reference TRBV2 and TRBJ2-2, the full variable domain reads EPEVTQTPSHQVTQMGQEVILRCVPISNHLYFYWYRQILGQKVEFLVSFYNNEISEKSEIFDDQFSVERPDGSNFTLKIRSTKLEDSAMYFCASSQGGGELFFGEGSRLTVL.